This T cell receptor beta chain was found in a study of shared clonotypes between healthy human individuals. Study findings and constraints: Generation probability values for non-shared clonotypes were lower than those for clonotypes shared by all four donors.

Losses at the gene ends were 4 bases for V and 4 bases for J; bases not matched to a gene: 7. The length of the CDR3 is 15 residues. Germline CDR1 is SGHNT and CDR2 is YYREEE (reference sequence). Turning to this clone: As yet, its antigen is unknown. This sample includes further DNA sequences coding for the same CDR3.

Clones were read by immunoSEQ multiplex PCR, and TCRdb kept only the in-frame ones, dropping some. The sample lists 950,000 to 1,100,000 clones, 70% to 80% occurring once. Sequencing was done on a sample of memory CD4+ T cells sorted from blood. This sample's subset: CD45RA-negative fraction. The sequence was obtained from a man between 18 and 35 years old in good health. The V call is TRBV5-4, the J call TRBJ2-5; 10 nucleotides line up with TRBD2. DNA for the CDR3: TGTGCCAGCAGCCCGAGCGGGGGGGCCCCAGAGACCCAGTACTTC. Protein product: CASSPSGGAPETQYF.